The 20 T cell receptor beta chains reported below all come from one sample, sequenced in a study of shared clonotypes between healthy human individuals. Positively selected for CCR7, the CD45RO-negative cells used as naive CD8 cells excluded terminally differentiated effector memory CD45RA+ cells. The repertoire was sequenced with immunoSEQ multiplex PCR; TCRdb's copy has only in-frame clones and lacks some. The sample includes about 2 million clones, 85% to 95% seen only once; the top ten take under 1.5%. The sample taken for sequencing was naive CD8+ T cells sorted from blood. Every receptor here comes from a young man in good health.

The V call is TRBV5-1, the J call TRBJ2-1; D possibly corresponds to TRBD1 (5 bases). The V end was cut by 0 bases, the J end by 0 bases, with 7 bases between. Germline lookup yields CDR1 SGHRS and CDR2 YFSETQ. This CDR3 region has 15 residues. The CDR3 sequence: CASSLDQGSYNEQFF. CDR3 coding DNA: TGCGCCAGCAGCTTGGATCAGGGCTCCTACAATGAGCAGTTCTTC. Variable domain in full (rest from reference TRBV5-1 and TRBJ2-1): KAGVTQTPRYLIKTRGQQVTLSCSPISGHRSVSWYQQTPGQGLQFLFEYFSETQRNKGNFPGRFSGRQFSNSRSEMNVSTLELGDSALYLCASSLDQGSYNEQFFGPGTRLTVL.

The chain combines TRBV28 with TRBJ2-3; 7 bases are a match to TRBD1. Germline V gives CDR1 MDHEN, CDR2 SYDVKM. Germline trimming cut 6 bases from V and 5 bases from J; bases unmatched to any gene: 8. This CDR3 is built from 14 residues. CDR3 protein: CASSYRGQGDTQYF. CDR3 bases: TGTGCCAGCAGCTATAGGGGGCAGGGAGATACGCAGTATTTT.

This chain links TRBV28 with TRBJ1-4; TRBD1 matches 7 bases. Germline values: CDR1 MDHEN, CDR2 SYDVKM. With 5 bases clipped from V and 6 bases from J, the junction kept 6 bases outside the gene matches. The CDR3 extends over 14 amino acids. The CDR3 sequence is CASSRRGWDEKLFF. The CDR3 nucleotides read TGTGCCAGCAGTCGCAGGGGGTGGGATGAAAAACTGTTTTTT.

The rearrangement uses TRBV27 and TRBJ2-1; D uncertain. Deletions cut 3 bases from V and 1 base from J, with 13 bases between. Germline V gene sequence: CDR1 MNHEY, CDR2 SMNVEV (reference sequence). The CDR3 extends over 16 amino acids. The CDR3 here is CASSFQWGESYNEQFF. CDR3 DNA sequence: TGTGCCAGCAGTTTTCAATGGGGTGAATCCTACAATGAGCAGTTCTTC.

The chain uses TRBV19 and TRBJ1-2, with D unresolved. Germline V gene data show CDR1 as LNHDA and CDR2 as SQIVND (reference sequence). The ends were cut back, 9 bases at V and 4 bases at J, with 9 bases in the middle. The CDR3 contains 11 residues. The CDR3 DNA is TGTGCCAGCGAGGACGGCTATGGCTACACCTTC. Its translation is CASEDGYGYTF.

This chain connects TRBV7-9 to TRBJ1-4; TRBD1 aligns across 7 bases. J lost 15 bases, V lost 3 bases, and 7 bases had no gene match. From germline, CDR1 is SEHNR and CDR2 FQNEAQ (reference sequence). The CDR3 contains 12 residues. For the CDR3, the DNA is TGTGCCAGCAGCTTGGCTTCCGGGACAGTGTTTTTT. Translation: CASSLASGTVFF.

The rearrangement links TRBV6-1 to TRBJ1-4; possibly TRBD1 for D (5 bases). CDR3 size: 15 residues. Germline V gene data show CDR1 as MNHNS and CDR2 as SASEGT. Between the trimmed V and J ends, which lost 1 base and 4 bases, there was a span of 10 bases. CDR3 amino acids: CASSEVSTVNEKLFF. DNA for the CDR3: TGTGCCAGCAGTGAAGTCTCGACAGTTAATGAAAAACTGTTTTTT.

This chain connects TRBV10-3 to TRBJ2-1; D is unclear. The V gene lost 3 bases and the J gene lost 8 bases, with 8 bases spanning the gap. The length of the CDR3 is 12 residues. Per germline, CDR1 ENHRY and CDR2 SYGVKD. CDR3 protein: CAISDGVDEQFF. CDR3 in DNA: TGTGCCATCAGTGATGGGGTGGATGAGCAGTTCTTC.

The chain employs TRBV23-1 and TRBJ2-7; TRBD1 agrees at 8 bases. TRBV23-1 is an ORF for which the function is uncertain. V lost 2 bases and J lost 2; bases outside the gene matches: 5. CDR3 length: 15 residues. The CDR3 sequence: CASSQPGTGPYEQYF. The CDR3 nucleotides are TGCGCCAGCAGTCAACCCGGGACAGGCCCCTACGAGCAGTACTTC.

The genes are TRBV2 and TRBJ1-6; 7 nucleotides match TRBD1. The junction had 10 bases not matched to a gene; V was cut back by 8 bases and J by 9 bases. The length of the CDR3 is 14 residues. From germline, CDR1 is SNHLY and CDR2 FYNNEI. For the CDR3, the DNA is TGTGCCAGCTTTTTAGGGACAGACGGTTCACCCCTCCACTTT. Its translation is CASFLGTDGSPLHF.

This clone was detected only once. The V call is TRBV6-5, the J call TRBJ1-1; 9 positions agree with TRBD1. This CDR3 region has 15 residues. V was pared by 6 bases and J by 8 bases, with 13 bases of the junction left unmatched. Germline CDR1 is MNHEY and CDR2 is SVGAGI. The CDR3, as DNA: TGTGCCAGCAGCCTACCCGGGACAGGGATACCCGAAGCTTTCTTT. Protein: CASSLPGTGIPEAFF.

This chain links TRBV2 with TRBJ2-2; D possibly corresponds to TRBD1 (5 bases). Looked up from germline, CDR1 is SNHLY and CDR2 is FYNNEI. The CDR3 totals 16 residues. V was shortened by 8 bases and J by 5 bases, with 21 bases between the two germline ends. The CDR3 loop reads CASPKGDPHETGELFF. The CDR3 DNA follows: TGTGCCAGCCCAAAAGGGGATCCGCATGAGACCGGGGAGCTGTTTTTT.

The V gene is TRBV10-3, the J gene TRBJ1-6; the match to TRBD1 covers 7 bases. CDR1 and CDR2 (germline): ENHRY, SYGVKD. V shed 8 bases and J 0 bases; nucleotides not matched to a gene: 16. The CDR3 spans 19 residues. The CDR3 loop reads CAIWGEQGQGDSYNSPLHF. CDR3 coding DNA: TGTGCCATCTGGGGGGAACAGGGGCAGGGCGACTCCTATAATTCACCCCTCCACTTT.

This clone came up once. The chain carries TRBV10-3 and TRBJ2-7, with D uncertain. The CDR3 consists of 13 residues. Germline V gene sequence: CDR1 ENHRY, CDR2 SYGVKD. With 7 bases removed from V and 5 bases from J, the gap between germline ends came to 15 bases. CDR3 loop: CAIKDPMGDEQYF. Written as DNA, the CDR3 is TGTGCCATCAAGGACCCTATGGGCGACGAGCAGTACTTC.

The chain combines TRBV29-1 with TRBJ2-2, with unresolved D. With 4 bases removed from V and 1 base from J, the gap between germline ends came to 7 bases. Germline assignment: CDR1 SQVTM and CDR2 ANQGSEA. The CDR3 extends over 13 amino acids. Here the CDR3 DNA reads TGCAGCGTTGTTCTCGTGAACACCGGGGAGCTGTTTTTT. Translated, it gives CSVVLVNTGELFF.

This chain joins TRBV19 and TRBJ1-2, with D unresolved. This CDR3 has 10 residues. CDR1 is LNHDA and CDR2 is SQIVND in the germline V gene (reference sequence). Deletions cut 6 bases from V and 6 bases from J, with 5 bases between. CDR3 nucleotides: TGTGCCAGTAGGTCGAATGGCTACACCTTC. This translates into CASRSNGYTF.

V is TRBV7-3 and J is TRBJ2-3; 12 bases map to TRBD2. CDR1 is SGHTA and CDR2 is FQGTGA in the germline V gene. The J segment lost 5 bases and the V segment lost 5 bases, leaving 8 bases of the junction unmatched. This CDR3 spans 16 amino acids. CDR3 in amino acids: CASSTTSGGPGDTQYF. The CDR3 DNA follows: TGTGCCAGCAGCACCACTAGCGGGGGGCCCGGAGATACGCAGTATTTT.

This chain uses TRBV13 with TRBJ2-7; D is possibly TRBD1 or TRBD2 (5 bases each). Germline lookup yields CDR1 PRHDT and CDR2 FYEKMQ (reference sequence). CDR3 length equals 15 residues. V was pared by 5 bases and J by 3 bases, with 17 bases between. CDR3 DNA sequence: TGTGCCAGCAGCGAATCCGGGACGACGCACTACGAGCAGTACTTC. This sequence encodes CASSESGTTHYEQYF.

This chain connects TRBV27 to TRBJ2-7; 7 bases are shared with TRBD2. This CDR3 is built from 14 residues. In germline, CDR1 is MNHEY, CDR2 SMNVEV (reference sequence). V was clipped by 8 bases and J by 2 bases; unmatched bases: 9. The CDR3 bases are TGTGCCAGCGGTCCGCGGGAGCCCCCCTACGAGCAGTACTTC. It codes for CASGPREPPYEQYF.

The rearrangement links TRBV21-1 to TRBJ1-5; the D segment call TRBD1 is taken from the table without a DNA check. TRBV21-1 is given as a pseudogene. The CDR3 has 17 residues. The CDR3, as DNA: TGTGCCAGCAGAACCGTAGCACAGGCTGACAGCAATCAGCCCCAGCATTTT. Residues: CASRTVAQADSNQPQHF.